This is a list of T cell receptor beta chains from one sample in a study of cytomegalovirus exposure and HLA in healthy donors. Measured with immunoSEQ multiplex PCR; TCRdb has only the in-frame clones, and not every one. The data show 200,000 or so clones, about 87% seen once. Sequenced: PBMCs. The receptors stem from a man aged 25 to 45 in good health and CMV-seronegative. CDR3s include the opening cysteine and the closing phenylalanine or tryptophan. Fields, in order: clone size, V gene, D gene, CDR3 length, J gene, CDR3 DNA, CDR3 protein. D genes are given only for firm matches. Not every row has a clone size; where given, it reads once, few, many or a size class.

abundance: .; v_gene: TRBV19; d_gene: .; len: 15; j_gene: TRBJ2-5; CDR3nt: TGTGCCAGTAGTATTGGGGGGGGCAGTGGAGAGACCCAGTACTTC; CDR3aa: CASSIGGGSGETQYF
abundance: few; v_gene: TRBV28; d_gene: TRBD1; len: 12; j_gene: TRBJ1-2; CDR3nt: TGTGCCAGTTCGGACAGGGGTGATGGCTACACCTTC; CDR3aa: CASSDRGDGYTF
abundance: .; v_gene: TRBV28; d_gene: .; len: 13; j_gene: TRBJ2-7; CDR3nt: TGTGCCAGCAGTCCTGGAGGGGGGGAGGAGCAGTACTTC; CDR3aa: CASSPGGGEEQYF
abundance: .; v_gene: TRBV7-9; d_gene: TRBD1; len: 16; j_gene: TRBJ1-4; CDR3nt: TGTTCCAGCAGCGCCCCCAGACGGGACAGGGATGAAAAACTGTTTTTT; CDR3aa: CSSSAPRRDRDEKLFF
abundance: once; v_gene: TRBV7-9; d_gene: .; len: 13; j_gene: TRBJ1-1; CDR3nt: TGTGCCAGCAGCTTGGGGGGGATCACTGAAGCTTTCTTT; CDR3aa: CASSLGGITEAFF
abundance: .; v_gene: TRBV30; d_gene: .; len: 14; j_gene: TRBJ1-4; CDR3nt: TGTGCCTGGAGTGAGGTTGGAGAGGATGAAAAACTGTTTTTT; CDR3aa: CAWSEVGEDEKLFF
abundance: .; v_gene: TRBV7-9; d_gene: .; len: 15; j_gene: TRBJ2-5; CDR3nt: TGTGCCAGCAGAAAAACGACGGGGGGCGCCCAGACCCAGTACTTC; CDR3aa: CASRKTTGGAQTQYF
abundance: .; v_gene: TRBV13; d_gene: TRBD1; len: 17; j_gene: TRBJ1-2; CDR3nt: TGTGCCAGCAGCTTAAGGGTCCCGACAGGGGGCGACTATGGCTACACCTTC; CDR3aa: CASSLRVPTGGDYGYTF
abundance: .; v_gene: TRBV18; d_gene: .; len: 16; j_gene: TRBJ1-6; CDR3nt: TGTGCCAGCTCACCACTTCAGGGCTCCTATAATTCACCCCTCCACTTT; CDR3aa: CASSPLQGSYNSPLHF
abundance: .; v_gene: TRBV19; d_gene: TRBD1; len: 17; j_gene: TRBJ2-1; CDR3nt: TGTGCCAGTAGTTCCCCTTCCTTCAGGGGGTCCAAGAATGAGCAGTTCTTC; CDR3aa: CASSSPSFRGSKNEQFF
abundance: .; v_gene: TRBV19; d_gene: TRBD1; len: 12; j_gene: TRBJ1-2; CDR3nt: TGTGCCAGTCAAAAGACAGGGTACGGCTACACCTTC; CDR3aa: CASQKTGYGYTF
abundance: .; v_gene: TRBV4-3; d_gene: .; len: 17; j_gene: TRBJ2-6; CDR3nt: TGCGCCAGCAGCCCCCGCGCAGGGCTCGCTGGGGCCAACGGCCTGACTTTC; CDR3aa: CASSPRAGLAGANGLTF
abundance: .; v_gene: TRBV15; d_gene: TRBD1; len: 14; j_gene: TRBJ1-5; CDR3nt: TGTGCCACCGAACAGGGGGATAGCAATCAGCCCCAGCATTTT; CDR3aa: CATEQGDSNQPQHF
abundance: .; v_gene: TRBV29-1; d_gene: TRBD2; len: 12; j_gene: TRBJ2-7; CDR3nt: TGCAGCGCCGGCGGGGGAGGGGACGAGCAGTACTTC; CDR3aa: CSAGGGGDEQYF
abundance: .; v_gene: TRBV5-1; d_gene: TRBD1; len: 14; j_gene: TRBJ2-5; CDR3nt: TGCGCCAGCAGCCCAAGACAGGGTTTGGAGACCCAGTACTTC; CDR3aa: CASSPRQGLETQYF
abundance: few; v_gene: TRBV5-4; d_gene: .; len: 14; j_gene: TRBJ2-7; CDR3nt: TGTGCCAGCAGCGCGGAGGCCCCCTTTCACGAGCAGTACTTC; CDR3aa: CASSAEAPFHEQYF
abundance: .; v_gene: TRBV28; d_gene: TRBD1; len: 14; j_gene: TRBJ1-2; CDR3nt: TGTGCCAGCAGACCCTCCGGGACAGGCTATGGCTACACCTTC; CDR3aa: CASRPSGTGYGYTF
abundance: few; v_gene: TRBV29-1; d_gene: .; len: 11; j_gene: TRBJ1-2; CDR3nt: TGCAGCGTTGTTTCCGGGGGAGGCTACACCTTC; CDR3aa: CSVVSGGGYTF
abundance: .; v_gene: TRBV28; d_gene: .; len: 13; j_gene: TRBJ2-1; CDR3nt: TGTGCCAGCAGCGCGACTAGTTACAATGAGCAGTTCTTC; CDR3aa: CASSATSYNEQFF
abundance: .; v_gene: TRBV7-9; d_gene: TRBD2; len: 14; j_gene: TRBJ2-7; CDR3nt: TGTGCCAGCAGCCGGGGACTAGCGGGAGACGAGCAGTACTTC; CDR3aa: CASSRGLAGDEQYF
abundance: few; v_gene: TRBV28; d_gene: .; len: 14; j_gene: TRBJ1-1; CDR3nt: TGTGCCAGCATTCGGACAGACATGAACACTGAAGCTTTCTTT; CDR3aa: CASIRTDMNTEAFF
abundance: .; v_gene: TRBV4-2; d_gene: .; len: 15; j_gene: TRBJ2-3; CDR3nt: TGTGCCAGCAGCCAAGCGTTGGGTACTACTGATACGCAGTATTTT; CDR3aa: CASSQALGTTDTQYF
abundance: .; v_gene: TRBV30; d_gene: TRBD1; len: 15; j_gene: TRBJ1-1; CDR3nt: TGTGCCTGGAGTGCCGCGGACAGGATGAACACTGAAGCTTTCTTT; CDR3aa: CAWSAADRMNTEAFF
abundance: .; v_gene: TRBV28; d_gene: .; len: 13; j_gene: TRBJ1-1; CDR3nt: TGTGCCAGCAGCTTACCGGTTAACACTGAAGCTTTCTTT; CDR3aa: CASSLPVNTEAFF
abundance: .; v_gene: TRBV15; d_gene: .; len: 13; j_gene: TRBJ1-1; CDR3nt: TGTGCCACCAGCTGGGCCAGCAACACTGAAGCTTTCTTT; CDR3aa: CATSWASNTEAFF
abundance: .; v_gene: TRBV7-8; d_gene: TRBD1; len: 17; j_gene: TRBJ1-1; CDR3nt: TGTGCCAGCAGCTCGGTGGACAGGGAGAGGTACAACACTGAAGCTTTCTTT; CDR3aa: CASSSVDRERYNTEAFF
abundance: .; v_gene: TRBV19; d_gene: .; len: 15; j_gene: TRBJ1-2; CDR3nt: TGTGCCAGTAGGGAAAAGGGGTCTGTTTACTATGGCTACACCTTC; CDR3aa: CASREKGSVYYGYTF
abundance: .; v_gene: TRBV28; d_gene: TRBD1; len: 16; j_gene: TRBJ1-3; CDR3nt: TGTGCCAGTAGACAGGGATTGGACTACTCTGGAAACACCATATATTTT; CDR3aa: CASRQGLDYSGNTIYF
abundance: .; v_gene: TRBV4-3; d_gene: .; len: 16; j_gene: TRBJ1-6; CDR3nt: TGCGCCAGCAGCCAGGGGACTTTGCTATATAATTCACCCCTCCACTTT; CDR3aa: CASSQGTLLYNSPLHF
abundance: .; v_gene: TRBV5-5; d_gene: TRBD1; len: 16; j_gene: TRBJ2-4; CDR3nt: TGTGCCAGCAGCCTCCTGACAGGGTCGACCAAAAACATTCAGTACTTC; CDR3aa: CASSLLTGSTKNIQYF
abundance: .; v_gene: TRBV30; d_gene: .; len: 15; j_gene: TRBJ1-5; CDR3nt: TGTGCCTGGAGTGTGGGGGGGGGAAGCAATCAGCCCCAGCATTTT; CDR3aa: CAWSVGGGSNQPQHF
abundance: .; v_gene: TRBV13; d_gene: TRBD2; len: 17; j_gene: TRBJ2-7; CDR3nt: TGTGCCAGCAGCTTAGAGGGCGGGAGGGCCTCTTTTGACGAGCAGTACTTC; CDR3aa: CASSLEGGRASFDEQYF
abundance: .; v_gene: TRBV29-1; d_gene: TRBD2; len: 12; j_gene: TRBJ2-7; CDR3nt: TGCAGCGCAAGCGGGGGGGCCTACGAGCAGTACTTC; CDR3aa: CSASGGAYEQYF
abundance: .; v_gene: TRBV27; d_gene: TRBD2; len: 17; j_gene: TRBJ2-1; CDR3nt: TGTGCCAGCAGTTTCAGGCTAGCGGGAGGTTACATAGGTGAGCAGTTCTTC; CDR3aa: CASSFRLAGGYIGEQFF
abundance: .; v_gene: TRBV18; d_gene: .; len: 16; j_gene: TRBJ1-4; CDR3nt: TGTGCCAGCTCACCAGGCACACCAACAACTAATGAAAAACTGTTTTTT; CDR3aa: CASSPGTPTTNEKLFF
abundance: .; v_gene: TRBV27; d_gene: .; len: 12; j_gene: TRBJ2-7; CDR3nt: TGTGCCAGCAGTTCGAGCTCCTACGAGCAGTACTTC; CDR3aa: CASSSSSYEQYF
abundance: .; v_gene: TRBV19; d_gene: TRBD1; len: 16; j_gene: TRBJ1-6; CDR3nt: TGTGCCAGTAGGGACAGGGGGAGCTCCTATAATTCACCCCTCCACTTT; CDR3aa: CASRDRGSSYNSPLHF
abundance: .; v_gene: TRBV28; d_gene: .; len: 13; j_gene: TRBJ1-5; CDR3nt: TGTGCCAGCAGAAACAGGGGCAATCAGCCCCAGCATTTT; CDR3aa: CASRNRGNQPQHF
abundance: .; v_gene: TRBV5-1; d_gene: TRBD1; len: 15; j_gene: TRBJ2-5; CDR3nt: TGCGCCAGCAGCTCAGGACAGGCCTACCAAGAGACCCAGTACTTC; CDR3aa: CASSSGQAYQETQYF
abundance: .; v_gene: TRBV7-9; d_gene: TRBD1; len: 17; j_gene: TRBJ1-2; CDR3nt: TGTGCCAGCAGCCACGCTACCAGGACAGGAGCCTTTAAGAGCTACACCTTC; CDR3aa: CASSHATRTGAFKSYTF
abundance: .; v_gene: TRBV7-9; d_gene: .; len: 12; j_gene: TRBJ1-2; CDR3nt: TGTGCCAGCAGCCCCCCCCGGTATGGCTACACCTTC; CDR3aa: CASSPPRYGYTF
abundance: .; v_gene: TRBV7-9; d_gene: TRBD2; len: 16; j_gene: TRBJ2-1; CDR3nt: TGTGCCAGCAGCTTGGTTAGCGGGAGTACCTACAATGAGCAGTTCTTC; CDR3aa: CASSLVSGSTYNEQFF
abundance: .; v_gene: TRBV19; d_gene: TRBD2; len: 17; j_gene: TRBJ2-3; CDR3nt: TGTGCCAGTAGTATCACGTCCGGGACTAGCGGCACAGATACGCAGTATTTT; CDR3aa: CASSITSGTSGTDTQYF
abundance: .; v_gene: TRBV7-9; d_gene: .; len: 15; j_gene: TRBJ1-4; CDR3nt: TGTGCCAGCAGCTTAGCTGGGAGTTACCAGGAAAAACTGTTTTTT; CDR3aa: CASSLAGSYQEKLFF
abundance: .; v_gene: TRBV5-4; d_gene: TRBD1; len: 14; j_gene: TRBJ2-5; CDR3nt: TGTGCCAGCAGTTCGGGACAGCACCAAGAGACCCAGTACTTC; CDR3aa: CASSSGQHQETQYF
abundance: .; v_gene: TRBV6-4; d_gene: TRBD2; len: 15; j_gene: TRBJ2-1; CDR3nt: TGTGCCAGCAGAGTGACTAGCGGGGGGAACAATGAGCAGTTCTTC; CDR3aa: CASRVTSGGNNEQFF
abundance: .; v_gene: TRBV9; d_gene: .; len: 14; j_gene: TRBJ2-7; CDR3nt: TGTGCCAGCAGTCTCGGGGGGCCGGCCTACGAGCAGTACTTC; CDR3aa: CASSLGGPAYEQYF
abundance: once; v_gene: TRBV2; d_gene: .; len: 15; j_gene: TRBJ2-1; CDR3nt: TGTGCCAGTAAGGAAGCCGAGATGGGCGCCAATGAGCAGTTCTTC; CDR3aa: CASKEAEMGANEQFF